The rows below give T cell receptor beta chains drawn from one sample of a study of blood T cell repertoires in COVID-19. Clones were sequenced by immunoSEQ multiplex PCR, and TCRdb holds only the in-frame ones, with some missing. The table has over 140,000 clones, about 82% seen once. Sequencing was done on a sample of peripheral blood. These receptors were collected from an elderly woman with active or convalescent COVID-19. The CDR3 runs from the conserved cysteine through the conserved F or W. The D gene is left open where the match is weak. Clone size is stated in some rows and not others, as once, few, many or a class when expanded.

j_call: TRBJ1-5
clone_size: NA
d_call: NA
v_call: TRBV28
cdr3_aa: CASSLPQAFNQPQHF
cdr3_nt: TGTGCCAGCAGTTTACCACAGGCTTTCAATCAGCCCCAGCATTTT

j_call: TRBJ2-3
clone_size: NA
d_call: NA
v_call: TRBV2
cdr3_aa: CASSSQGSSTDTQYF
cdr3_nt: TGTGCCAGCAGTTCACAGGGCTCTAGCACAGATACGCAGTATTTT

j_call: TRBJ2-2
clone_size: NA
d_call: TRBD2
v_call: TRBV9
cdr3_aa: CASSPGLRTGELFF
cdr3_nt: TGTGCCAGCAGCCCGGGACTAAGGACCGGGGAGCTGTTTTTT

j_call: TRBJ1-3
clone_size: NA
d_call: NA
v_call: TRBV5-4
cdr3_aa: CASSPDAGARSSGNTIYF
cdr3_nt: TGTGCCAGCAGCCCCGACGCAGGGGCCCGATCCTCTGGAAACACCATATATTTT

j_call: TRBJ1-6
clone_size: NA
d_call: NA
v_call: TRBV10-1
cdr3_aa: CASSRSGWYREGSPLHF
cdr3_nt: TGCGCCAGCAGTCGGTCAGGTTGGTACAGGGAGGGATCACCCCTCCACTTT

j_call: TRBJ2-7
clone_size: NA
d_call: NA
v_call: TRBV3-1/TRBV3-2
cdr3_aa: CASSQTTDTSYEQYF
cdr3_nt: TGTGCCAGCAGCCAAACGACAGATACCTCCTACGAGCAGTACTTC

j_call: TRBJ1-1
clone_size: NA
d_call: NA
v_call: TRBV6-5
cdr3_aa: CASSYLGGSFTEAFF
cdr3_nt: TGTGCCAGCAGTTACTTGGGGGGAAGTTTCACTGAAGCTTTCTTT

j_call: TRBJ1-6
clone_size: once
d_call: NA
v_call: TRBV6-6
cdr3_aa: CASSHRQVSYNSPLHF
cdr3_nt: TGTGCCAGCAGTCACCGACAGGTGAGCTATAATTCACCCCTCCACTTT

j_call: TRBJ1-2
clone_size: NA
d_call: NA
v_call: TRBV4-3
cdr3_aa: CASSQEPYQGNYGYTF
cdr3_nt: TGCGCCAGCAGCCAAGAGCCCTATCAGGGGAACTATGGCTACACCTTC

j_call: TRBJ1-1
clone_size: NA
d_call: NA
v_call: TRBV6-5
cdr3_aa: CASSRDTKLNTEAFF
cdr3_nt: TGTGCCAGCAGCCGGGACACCAAATTGAACACTGAAGCTTTCTTT

j_call: TRBJ2-1
clone_size: NA
d_call: NA
v_call: TRBV7-2
cdr3_aa: CASSLDGGREQFF
cdr3_nt: TGTGCCAGCAGCTTAGACGGGGGGCGAGAGCAGTTCTTC

j_call: TRBJ2-2
clone_size: NA
d_call: NA
v_call: TRBV6-4
cdr3_aa: CASSGGGALAGELFF
cdr3_nt: TGTGCCAGCAGTGGCGGCGGGGCTCTCGCCGGGGAGCTGTTTTTT

j_call: TRBJ1-4
clone_size: NA
d_call: NA
v_call: TRBV19
cdr3_aa: CASSIGGVTNEKLFF
cdr3_nt: TGTGCCAGTAGTATCGGCGGGGTGACCAATGAAAAACTGTTTTTT

j_call: TRBJ1-1
clone_size: NA
d_call: NA
v_call: TRBV30
cdr3_aa: CAWGNSGGTEAFF
cdr3_nt: TGTGCCTGGGGTAACTCCGGGGGAACTGAAGCTTTCTTT

j_call: TRBJ2-1
clone_size: NA
d_call: NA
v_call: TRBV15
cdr3_aa: CATSRGLRGHNLNEQFF
cdr3_nt: TGTGCCACCAGCAGAGGGCTACGGGGACATAATTTGAATGAGCAGTTCTTC

j_call: TRBJ2-3
clone_size: NA
d_call: TRBD2
v_call: TRBV4-1
cdr3_aa: CASSQGDYRTDTQYF
cdr3_nt: TGCGCCAGCAGCCAAGGGGACTACCGCACAGATACGCAGTATTTT

j_call: TRBJ2-5
clone_size: NA
d_call: TRBD2
v_call: TRBV9
cdr3_aa: CASSAGTSGVQETQYF
cdr3_nt: TGTGCCAGCAGCGCAGGGACTAGCGGGGTCCAAGAGACCCAGTACTTC

j_call: TRBJ1-4
clone_size: NA
d_call: NA
v_call: TRBV6-5
cdr3_aa: CASRTPTGINEKLFF
cdr3_nt: TGTGCCAGCAGAACCCCGACAGGTATTAATGAAAAACTGTTTTTT

j_call: TRBJ1-5
clone_size: few
d_call: NA
v_call: TRBV7-2
cdr3_aa: CASSPGSGRSNQPQHF
cdr3_nt: TGTGCCAGCAGCCCCGGCTCAGGGAGGAGCAATCAGCCCCAGCATTTT

j_call: TRBJ2-3
clone_size: few
d_call: NA
v_call: TRBV7-9
cdr3_aa: CASSRGLPSIDTQYF
cdr3_nt: TGTGCCAGCAGCCGCGGACTCCCGAGTATAGATACGCAGTATTTT

j_call: TRBJ2-1
clone_size: NA
d_call: NA
v_call: TRBV5-1
cdr3_aa: CASSLAAGPNEQFF
cdr3_nt: TGCGCCAGCAGCTTGGCCGCGGGCCCAAATGAGCAGTTCTTC

j_call: TRBJ2-7
clone_size: NA
d_call: NA
v_call: TRBV7-9
cdr3_aa: CASSHRDSLTNEQYF
cdr3_nt: TGTGCCAGCAGTCATAGGGACTCCCTTACCAACGAGCAGTACTTC

j_call: TRBJ2-5
clone_size: few
d_call: TRBD1
v_call: TRBV2
cdr3_aa: CASSLDRGQETQYF
cdr3_nt: TGTGCCAGCAGTCTGGACAGGGGCCAAGAGACCCAGTACTTC

j_call: TRBJ2-3
clone_size: NA
d_call: TRBD2
v_call: TRBV4-1
cdr3_aa: CASSRGGSGGFTDTQYF
cdr3_nt: TGCGCCAGCAGCCGAGGCGGGAGCGGGGGTTTCACAGATACGCAGTATTTT

j_call: TRBJ1-5
clone_size: NA
d_call: NA
v_call: TRBV29-1
cdr3_aa: CSVLTDNSNQPQHF
cdr3_nt: TGCAGCGTTCTGACAGACAATAGCAATCAGCCCCAGCATTTT

j_call: TRBJ1-3
clone_size: NA
d_call: NA
v_call: TRBV12-3/TRBV12-4
cdr3_aa: CASSQQGRNTIYF
cdr3_nt: TGTGCCAGCAGCCAACAGGGAAGAAACACCATATATTTT

j_call: TRBJ2-5
clone_size: NA
d_call: TRBD1
v_call: TRBV3-1/TRBV3-2
cdr3_aa: CASSQRGQQTQYF
cdr3_nt: TGTGCCAGCAGCCAGAGGGGGCAGCAGACCCAGTACTTC

j_call: TRBJ2-3
clone_size: NA
d_call: NA
v_call: TRBV28
cdr3_aa: CASCPSGGTTRSIF
cdr3_nt: NA

j_call: TRBJ2-7
clone_size: NA
d_call: NA
v_call: TRBV7-2
cdr3_aa: CASSLHGDGGYEQYF
cdr3_nt: TGTGCCAGCAGCTTACACGGTGACGGGGGTTACGAGCAGTACTTC

j_call: TRBJ1-1
clone_size: NA
d_call: NA
v_call: TRBV6-2/TRBV6-3
cdr3_aa: CASSYSSRRKNTEAFF
cdr3_nt: TGTGCCAGCAGTTACTCGAGCCGAAGAAAGAACACTGAAGCTTTCTTT

j_call: TRBJ2-3
clone_size: NA
d_call: NA
v_call: TRBV9
cdr3_aa: CASSVSVTDTQYF
cdr3_nt: TGTGCCAGCAGCGTATCGGTCACAGATACGCAGTATTTT

j_call: TRBJ1-6
clone_size: few
d_call: TRBD1
v_call: TRBV3-1/TRBV3-2
cdr3_aa: CASSLNQGQGKLHF
cdr3_nt: TGTGCCAGCAGCCTCAACCAGGGACAGGGGAAACTCCACTTT

j_call: TRBJ1-3
clone_size: once
d_call: TRBD1
v_call: TRBV29-1
cdr3_aa: CSAETGPSRNTIYF
cdr3_nt: TGCAGCGCAGAGACAGGGCCGAGCCGAAACACCATATATTTT

j_call: TRBJ2-4
clone_size: once
d_call: NA
v_call: TRBV15
cdr3_aa: CATSRAATQDIQYF
cdr3_nt: TGTGCCACCAGCAGGGCCGCTACTCAGGACATTCAGTACTTC

j_call: TRBJ2-3
clone_size: NA
d_call: TRBD2
v_call: TRBV27
cdr3_aa: CASSLLGLAGGRHTQYF
cdr3_nt: TGTGCCAGCAGTTTGTTAGGACTAGCGGGGGGGCGGCATACGCAGTATTTT

j_call: TRBJ1-1
clone_size: NA
d_call: NA
v_call: TRBV5-6
cdr3_aa: CASSPNLGAMNTEAFF
cdr3_nt: TGTGCCAGCAGCCCAAACTTGGGGGCTATGAACACTGAAGCTTTCTTT

j_call: TRBJ2-7
clone_size: NA
d_call: TRBD2
v_call: TRBV11-2
cdr3_aa: CASSLVRAGGRNSYEQYF
cdr3_nt: TGTGCCAGCAGCTTAGTGAGAGCGGGGGGCCGGAACTCCTACGAGCAGTACTTC

j_call: TRBJ2-2
clone_size: NA
d_call: TRBD2
v_call: TRBV15
cdr3_aa: CATSPGTRFAGELFF
cdr3_nt: TGTGCCACCTCCCCCGGGACTAGGTTTGCCGGGGAGCTGTTTTTT

j_call: TRBJ1-4
clone_size: NA
d_call: NA
v_call: TRBV7-2
cdr3_aa: CASSQGGLGEKLFF
cdr3_nt: TGTGCCAGCAGCCAGGGTGGGTTGGGGGAAAAACTGTTTTTT

j_call: TRBJ2-7
clone_size: NA
d_call: TRBD2
v_call: TRBV5-1
cdr3_aa: CASSLAGLAAYEQYF
cdr3_nt: TGCGCCAGCAGCTTGGCGGGACTAGCGGCCTACGAGCAGTACTTC